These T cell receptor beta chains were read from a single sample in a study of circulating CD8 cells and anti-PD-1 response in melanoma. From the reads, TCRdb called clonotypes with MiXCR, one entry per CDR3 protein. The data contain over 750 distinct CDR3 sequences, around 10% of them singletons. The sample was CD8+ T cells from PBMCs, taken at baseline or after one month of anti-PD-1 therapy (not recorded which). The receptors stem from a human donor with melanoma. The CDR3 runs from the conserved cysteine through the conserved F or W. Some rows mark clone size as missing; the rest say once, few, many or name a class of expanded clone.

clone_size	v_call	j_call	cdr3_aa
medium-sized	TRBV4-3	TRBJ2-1	CASSQGSSYNEQFF
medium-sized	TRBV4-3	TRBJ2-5	CASSQDPSLGETQYF
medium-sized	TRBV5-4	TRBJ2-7	CASSPFEGSLRYEQYF
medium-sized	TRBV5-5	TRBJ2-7	CASSPGQIYEQYF
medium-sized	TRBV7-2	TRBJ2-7	CASSLSRRGGYEQYF
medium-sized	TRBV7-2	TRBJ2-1	CASSLSPRYNEQFF
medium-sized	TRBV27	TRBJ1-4	CATESKPGQGSVGGEKLFF
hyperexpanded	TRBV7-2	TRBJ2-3	CASSLDLGTQYF
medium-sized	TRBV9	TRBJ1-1	CASSADTAFTEAFF
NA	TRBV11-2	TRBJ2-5	CASSPVGGAGIQYF
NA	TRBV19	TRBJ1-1	CASSIGQGMRTEAFF
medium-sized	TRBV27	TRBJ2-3	CASSLGQGLMTDTQYF
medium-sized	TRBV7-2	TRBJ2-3	CASTPTGQASTDTQYF
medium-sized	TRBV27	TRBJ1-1	CASSLLGGRTEAFF
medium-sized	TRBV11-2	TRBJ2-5	CASRTLAGGRETQYF
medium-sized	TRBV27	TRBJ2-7	CASSSTGGGSYEQYF
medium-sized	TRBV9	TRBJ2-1	CASSVSGSYEQFF
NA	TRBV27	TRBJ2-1	CASSPASGDVPHEQFF